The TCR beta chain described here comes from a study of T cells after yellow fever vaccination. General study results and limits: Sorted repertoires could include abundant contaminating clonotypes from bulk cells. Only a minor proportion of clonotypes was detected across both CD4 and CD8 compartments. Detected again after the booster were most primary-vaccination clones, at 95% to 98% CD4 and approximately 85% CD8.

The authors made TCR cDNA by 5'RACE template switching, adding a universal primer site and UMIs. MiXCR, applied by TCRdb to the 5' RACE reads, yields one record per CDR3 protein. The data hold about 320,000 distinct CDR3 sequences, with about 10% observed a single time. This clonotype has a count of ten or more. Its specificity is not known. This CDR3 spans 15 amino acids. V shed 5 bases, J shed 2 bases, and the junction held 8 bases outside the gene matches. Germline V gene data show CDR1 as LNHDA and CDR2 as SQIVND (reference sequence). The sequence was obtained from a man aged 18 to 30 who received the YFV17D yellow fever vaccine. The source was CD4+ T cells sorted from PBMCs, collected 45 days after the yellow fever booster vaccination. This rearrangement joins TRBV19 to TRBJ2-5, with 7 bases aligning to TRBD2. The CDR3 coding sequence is TGTGCCAGTAGTTTATCCCTAGCGGTACAAGAGACCCAGTACTTC. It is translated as CASSLSLAVQETQYF.